The 10 T cell receptor beta chains below come from one sample, sequenced in a study of blood T cell repertoires in COVID-19. Sequencing was performed with immunoSEQ multiplex PCR; in TCRdb, only in-frame clones are kept and a portion is missing. The profile shows over 100,000 clones, over 80% of them singletons. Input material: peripheral blood. These TCRs come from a man in his fifties or sixties with acute or convalescent COVID-19.

The chain combines TRBV24-1 with TRBJ2-5; D unresolved. Germline V gene lookup returns CDR1 KGHDR and CDR2 SFDVKD. The CDR3 spans 14 residues. Trimming pared 0 bases from V and 3 bases from J, leaving 7 bases between. The CDR3 spells CATSDLLQKETQYF. CDR3 coding DNA: TGTGCCACCAGTGATTTGTTACAGAAAGAGACCCAGTACTTC.

This clone was detected a few times. V is TRBV7-2 and J is TRBJ2-7; 8 positions agree with TRBD2. Germline V gene lookup returns CDR1 SGHTA and CDR2 FQGNSA. The CDR3 contains 15 residues. V lost 1 base to trimming and J lost 3 bases; unmatched junction nucleotides: 5. DNA of the CDR3: TGTGCCAGCAGCTTAGAAGGAGCGGGAGTCTACGAGCAGTACTTC. Its translation: CASSLEGAGVYEQYF.

J is TRBJ1-6 and V is TRBV14, with D perhaps TRBD1 (5 bases). V lost 1 base to trimming and J lost 5 bases, with 15 bases between them. The CDR3 extends over 17 amino acids. Germline V CDR1 and CDR2: SGHDN, FVKESK. CDR3 nucleotides: TGTGCCAGCAGCCAAGCTCGGGGGAGTAGTAATAATTCACCCCTCCACTTT. Translation gives CASSQARGSSNNSPLHF.

CDR3 region: CAWSAPLIYEQYF. CDR3 DNA: TGTGCCTGGAGTGCGCCACTCATCTACGAGCAGTACTTC. The rearrangement uses TRBV30 and TRBJ2-7; D not certain. Germline-derived CDR1 and CDR2 are GTSNPN and SVGIG (reference sequence). Between the trimmed V and J ends, which lost 1 base and 3 bases, there was a span of 10 bases. There are 13 residues in the CDR3.

This clone was seen once. The V and J genes are TRBV12-3 or TRBV12-4 and TRBJ2-3; D possibly corresponds to TRBD2 (6 bases). V was trimmed by 3 bases and J by 14 bases, leaving 15 bases between them. The CDR3 length is 12 residues. CDR3 loop: CASSFGRGPPYF. In DNA form, the CDR3 reads TGTGCCAGCAGTTTCGGGCGGGGCCCCCCGTATTTT.

The chain recombines TRBV11-2 with TRBJ2-7, with 9 positions matching TRBD2. Germline lookup yields CDR1 SGHAT and CDR2 FQNNGV. J was trimmed by 3 bases and V by 0 bases; bases with no gene match: 9. The CDR3 is made up of 17 amino acids. The CDR3: CASSLDQASGTFYEQYF. The CDR3 coding sequence is TGTGCCAGCAGCTTAGATCAGGCTAGCGGGACGTTCTACGAGCAGTACTTC.

The gene calls are TRBV6-5 and TRBJ1-1, with D perhaps matching TRBD1 (6 bases). Germline V gene sequence: CDR1 MNHEY, CDR2 SVGAGI. The V and J ends lost 7 bases and 4 bases respectively, with 19 bases between them. This CDR3 region has 15 residues. The CDR3 nucleotides read TGTGCCAGCAAACCCGGGCCCCGAGGGGGCACTGAAGCTTTCTTT. Translation: CASKPGPRGGTEAFF.

The V and J genes are TRBV7-9 and TRBJ1-2; unclear D gene. Germline values: CDR1 SEHNR, CDR2 FQNEAQ (reference sequence). Trimming left V 6 bases short and J 3 bases short, with 11 bases between. The CDR3 spans 13 residues. The CDR3, as DNA: TGTGCCAGCAGTCACAATACCCACTATGGCTACACCTTC. This translates into CASSHNTHYGYTF.

The V and J genes are TRBV5-1 and TRBJ2-7; 13 bases align to TRBD2. Germline CDR1 SGHRS, CDR2 YFSETQ. This CDR3 region has 18 residues. V shed 0 bases, J shed 2 bases, and the junction held 8 bases outside the gene matches. CDR3 in amino acids: CASSLGLGTSGTAYEQYF. CDR3 bases: TGCGCCAGCAGCTTGGGCCTCGGGACTAGCGGGACTGCCTACGAGCAGTACTTC.

This clone was observed at least ten times. Other DNA sequences in this sample translate to the same CDR3. V usage is TRBV28 and J usage is TRBJ1-1; D uncertain. Germline CDR1 reads MDHEN; CDR2 reads SYDVKM. The V end lost 3 bases, the J end lost 2 bases, and 10 bases lay between the germline ends. The CDR3 has 14 amino acids. The CDR3 DNA is TGTGCCAGCAGTTTGGGCCAGAAAAACACTGAAGCTTTCTTT. Translation: CASSLGQKNTEAFF.